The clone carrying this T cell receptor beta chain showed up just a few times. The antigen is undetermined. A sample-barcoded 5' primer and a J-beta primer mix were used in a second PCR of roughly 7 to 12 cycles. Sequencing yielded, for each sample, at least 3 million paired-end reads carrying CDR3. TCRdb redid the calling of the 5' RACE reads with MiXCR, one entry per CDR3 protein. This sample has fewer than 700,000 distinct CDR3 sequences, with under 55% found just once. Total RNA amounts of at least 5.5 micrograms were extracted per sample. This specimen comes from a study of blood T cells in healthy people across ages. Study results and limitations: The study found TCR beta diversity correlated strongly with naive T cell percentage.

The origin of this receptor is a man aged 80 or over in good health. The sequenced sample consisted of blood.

CDR3 nucleotide sequence: TGTGCCAGCAGCCCCGGGACTAGCGGGAGCGAGACCCAGTACTTC. Amino acids: CASSPGTSGSETQYF. The genes are TRBV14 and TRBJ2-5, with TRBD2 matching 14 bases. Germline V gene lookup returns CDR1 SGHDN and CDR2 FVKESK. The CDR3 length is 15 residues. Trimming removed 4 bases from V and 5 bases from J; junction bases left unmatched: 3.